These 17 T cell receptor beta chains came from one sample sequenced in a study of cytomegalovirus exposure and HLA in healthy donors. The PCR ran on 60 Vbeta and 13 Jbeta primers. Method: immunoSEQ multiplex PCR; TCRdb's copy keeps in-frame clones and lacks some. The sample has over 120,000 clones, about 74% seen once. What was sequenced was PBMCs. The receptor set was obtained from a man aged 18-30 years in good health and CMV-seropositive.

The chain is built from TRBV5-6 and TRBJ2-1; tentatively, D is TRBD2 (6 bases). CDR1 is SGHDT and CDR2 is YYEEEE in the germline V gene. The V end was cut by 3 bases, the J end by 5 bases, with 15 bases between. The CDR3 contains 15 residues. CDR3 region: CASSSLGTGNNEQFF. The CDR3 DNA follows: TGTGCCAGCAGCTCTCTAGGGACTGGAAACAATGAGCAGTTCTTC.

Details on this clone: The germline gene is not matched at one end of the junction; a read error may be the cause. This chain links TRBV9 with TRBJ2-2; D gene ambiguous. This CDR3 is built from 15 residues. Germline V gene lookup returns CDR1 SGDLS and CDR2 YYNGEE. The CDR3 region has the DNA TGTGCCGGCAGCGTAGGCGTCAGCGACACCGGGGAGCTGTTTTTT. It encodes CAGSVGVSDTGELFF.

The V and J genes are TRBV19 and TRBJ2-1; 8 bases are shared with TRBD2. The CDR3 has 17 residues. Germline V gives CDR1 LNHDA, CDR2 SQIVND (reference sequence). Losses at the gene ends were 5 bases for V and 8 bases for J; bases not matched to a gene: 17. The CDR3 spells CASSVLGTGGPGDEQFF. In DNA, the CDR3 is TGTGCCAGTAGTGTCTTGGGGACGGGAGGGCCAGGCGATGAGCAGTTCTTC.

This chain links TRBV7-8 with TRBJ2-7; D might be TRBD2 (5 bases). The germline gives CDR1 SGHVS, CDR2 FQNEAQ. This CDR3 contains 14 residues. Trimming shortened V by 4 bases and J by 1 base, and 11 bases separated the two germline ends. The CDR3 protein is CASSSRRASYEQYF. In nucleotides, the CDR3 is TGTGCCAGCAGCTCTCGGCGGGCGTCCTACGAGCAGTACTTC.

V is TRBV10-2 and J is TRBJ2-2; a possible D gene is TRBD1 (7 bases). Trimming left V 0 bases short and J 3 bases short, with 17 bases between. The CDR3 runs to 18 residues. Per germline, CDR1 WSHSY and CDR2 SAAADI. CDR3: CASSESQGGLGDTGELFF. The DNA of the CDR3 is TGCGCCAGCAGTGAGTCTCAGGGGGGCCTTGGGGACACCGGGGAGCTGTTTTTT.

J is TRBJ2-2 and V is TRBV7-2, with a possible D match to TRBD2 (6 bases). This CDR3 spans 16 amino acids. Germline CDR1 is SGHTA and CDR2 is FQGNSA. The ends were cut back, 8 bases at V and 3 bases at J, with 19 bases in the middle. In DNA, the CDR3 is TGTGCCAGCCGCCGGGGAAGCGGAGGGGACACCGGGGAGCTGTTTTTT. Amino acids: CASRRGSGGDTGELFF.

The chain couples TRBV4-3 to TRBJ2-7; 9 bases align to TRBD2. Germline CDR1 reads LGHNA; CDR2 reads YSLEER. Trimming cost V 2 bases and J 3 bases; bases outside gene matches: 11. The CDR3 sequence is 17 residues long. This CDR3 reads CASSQLGGLASLYEQYF. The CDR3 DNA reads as TGCGCCAGCAGCCAACTCGGCGGACTAGCGTCACTCTACGAGCAGTACTTC.

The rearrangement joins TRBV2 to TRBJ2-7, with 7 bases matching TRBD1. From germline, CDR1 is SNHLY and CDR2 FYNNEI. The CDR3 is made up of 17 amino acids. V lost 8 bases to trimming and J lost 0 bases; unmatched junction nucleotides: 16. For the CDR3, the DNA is TGTGCCAGCCTCCGGGACAGCGTTCCCTCTAGCTCCTACGAGCAGTACTTC. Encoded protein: CASLRDSVPSSSYEQYF.

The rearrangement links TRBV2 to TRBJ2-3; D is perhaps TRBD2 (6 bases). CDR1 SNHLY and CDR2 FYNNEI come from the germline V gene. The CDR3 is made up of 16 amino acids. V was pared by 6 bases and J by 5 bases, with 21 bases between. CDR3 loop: CASSYELGTVGDTQYF. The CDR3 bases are TGTGCCAGCAGCTACGAACTTGGGACTGTGGGAGATACGCAGTATTTT. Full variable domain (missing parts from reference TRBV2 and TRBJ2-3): EPEVTQTPSHQVTQMGQEVILRCVPISNHLYFYWYRQILGQKVEFLVSFYNNEISEKSEIFDDQFSVERPDGSNFTLKIRSTKLEDSAMYFCASSYELGTVGDTQYFGPGTRLTVL.

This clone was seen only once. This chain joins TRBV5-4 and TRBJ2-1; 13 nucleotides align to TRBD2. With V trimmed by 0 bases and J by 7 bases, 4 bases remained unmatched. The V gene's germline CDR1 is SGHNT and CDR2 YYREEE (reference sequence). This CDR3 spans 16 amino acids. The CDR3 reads CASSLEAGLAGNEQFF. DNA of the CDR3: TGTGCCAGCAGCTTGGAAGCGGGACTAGCGGGAAATGAGCAGTTCTTC.

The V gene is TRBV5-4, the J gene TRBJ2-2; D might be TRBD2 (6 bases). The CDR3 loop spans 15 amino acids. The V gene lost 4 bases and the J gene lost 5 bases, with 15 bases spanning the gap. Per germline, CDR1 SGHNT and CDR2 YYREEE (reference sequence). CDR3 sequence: CASSRDGGLTGELFF. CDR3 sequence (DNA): TGTGCCAGCAGCAGGGACGGAGGGTTGACCGGGGAGCTGTTTTTT.

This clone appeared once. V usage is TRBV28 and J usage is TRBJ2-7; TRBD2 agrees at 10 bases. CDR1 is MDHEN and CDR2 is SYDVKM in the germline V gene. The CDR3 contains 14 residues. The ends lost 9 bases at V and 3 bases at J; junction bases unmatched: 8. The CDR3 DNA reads TGTGCCAGTAACGGACTAGCGGACGACTACGAGCAGTACTTC. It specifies CASNGLADDYEQYF.

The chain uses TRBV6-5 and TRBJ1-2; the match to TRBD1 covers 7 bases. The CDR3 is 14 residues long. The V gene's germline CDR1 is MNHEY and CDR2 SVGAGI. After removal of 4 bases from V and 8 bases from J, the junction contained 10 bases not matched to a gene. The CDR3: CASSSKTGPFGYTF. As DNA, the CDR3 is TGTGCCAGCAGTTCCAAGACAGGGCCGTTCGGCTACACCTTC.

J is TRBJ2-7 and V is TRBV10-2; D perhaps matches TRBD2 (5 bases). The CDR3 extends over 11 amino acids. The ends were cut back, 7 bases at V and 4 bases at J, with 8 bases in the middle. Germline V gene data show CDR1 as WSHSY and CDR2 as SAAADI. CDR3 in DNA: TGCGCCAGCACTCTAGCTTACGAGCAGTACTTC. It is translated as CASTLAYEQYF.

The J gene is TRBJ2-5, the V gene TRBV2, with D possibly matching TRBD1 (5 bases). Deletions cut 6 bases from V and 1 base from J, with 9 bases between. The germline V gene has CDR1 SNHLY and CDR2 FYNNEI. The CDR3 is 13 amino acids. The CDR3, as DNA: TGTGCCAGCAGAGGACAACCCCAAGAGACCCAGTACTTC. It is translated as CASRGQPQETQYF.

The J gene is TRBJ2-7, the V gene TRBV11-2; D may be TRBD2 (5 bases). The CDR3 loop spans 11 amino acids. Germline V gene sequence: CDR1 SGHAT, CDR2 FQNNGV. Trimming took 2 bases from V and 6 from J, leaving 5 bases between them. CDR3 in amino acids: CASSLSGEQYF. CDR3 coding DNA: TGTGCCAGCAGCTTAAGCGGCGAGCAGTACTTC.

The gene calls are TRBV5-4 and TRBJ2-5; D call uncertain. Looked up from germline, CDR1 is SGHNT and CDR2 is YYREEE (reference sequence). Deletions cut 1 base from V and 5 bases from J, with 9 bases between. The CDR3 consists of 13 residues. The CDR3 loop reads CASSLPSSETQYF. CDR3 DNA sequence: TGTGCCAGCAGCTTGCCCAGTTCGGAGACCCAGTACTTC. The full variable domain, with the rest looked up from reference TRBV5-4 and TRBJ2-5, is ETGVTQSPTHLIKTRGQQVTLRCSSQSGHNTVSWYQQALGQGPQFIFQYYREEENGRGNFPPRFSGLQFPNYSSELNVNALELDDSALYLCASSLPSSETQYFGPGTRLLVL.